Shown below are 12 T cell receptor beta chains from a single sample sequenced in a study of blood T cell repertoires in COVID-19. Assay used: immunoSEQ multiplex PCR; TCRdb lists only in-frame clones, some missing. Of 150,000 to 200,000 clones listed, 65% to 90% are singletons. What was sequenced was PBMCs or T cells enriched from blood (not recorded which). These receptor sequences come from a man in his fifties who had recovered from COVID-19.

This chain's CDR3 is CASSFGAGGNEQFF. The CDR3 DNA follows: TGCGCCAGCAGCTTCGGAGCGGGGGGAAATGAGCAGTTCTTC. V and J are TRBV5-1 and TRBJ2-1; TRBD2 agrees at 9 bases. V gave up 2 bases and J gave up 7 bases; unmatched junction bases: 4. CDR1 SGHRS and CDR2 YFSETQ come from the germline V gene. This CDR3 has 14 amino acids.

The chain has TRBV24-1 and TRBJ2-5; 8 bases align to TRBD2. Germline V lookup: CDR1 KGHDR, CDR2 SFDVKD. V trimming: 0 bases; J trimming: 1 base; junction bases outside the gene matches: 6. The CDR3 contains 17 residues. As DNA, the CDR3 is TGTGCCACCAGTGATTTGCCGTCGGGGGGGCCCCAAGAGACCCAGTACTTC. Residues: CATSDLPSGGPQETQYF.

This clone has only one observation. This chain joins TRBV19 and TRBJ1-2; a possible D gene is TRBD1 (6 bases). There are 14 residues in the CDR3. Germline CDR1 reads LNHDA; CDR2 reads SQIVND (reference sequence). The germline V and J ends were trimmed by 7 bases and 5 bases, with 17 bases remaining between them. The CDR3 region has the DNA TGTGCCAGTACCCGATTACAGGGATTATATGGCTACACCTTC. As protein: CASTRLQGLYGYTF. Based on the CDR3 plus reference TRBV19 and TRBJ1-2, the full variable domain is DGGITQSPKYLFRKEGQNVTLSCEQNLNHDAMYWYRQDPGQGLRLIYYSQIVNDFQKGDIAEGYSVSREKKESFPLTVTSAQKNPTAFYLCASTRLQGLYGYTFGSGTRLTVV.

CDR3 amino acids: CASSYPGQGTYEQYF. The DNA for the CDR3 is TGTGCCAGCAGTTACCCGGGACAGGGCACCTACGAGCAGTACTTC. The chain joins TRBV6-5 to TRBJ2-7, with 9 bases fitting TRBD1. The V and J ends lost 2 bases and 2 bases, in that order; junction bases with no gene match: 4. This CDR3 contains 15 residues. Germline assignment: CDR1 MNHEY and CDR2 SVGAGI.

V usage is TRBV10-3 and J usage is TRBJ2-7, with D maybe TRBD1 (6 bases). The germline V gene encodes CDR1 ENHRY and CDR2 SYGVKD. V shed 6 bases and J shed 2 bases, with 8 bases lying between them. The CDR3 length is 12 residues. DNA for the CDR3: TGTGCCATCAGCCGACAGGCCTACGAGCAGTACTTC. Translation: CAISRQAYEQYF.

The chain joins TRBV7-9 to TRBJ2-5, with 11 bases identical to TRBD1. V lost 5 bases and J lost 5; bases outside the gene matches: 7. Germline V gene sequence: CDR1 SEHNR, CDR2 FQNEAQ (reference sequence). The CDR3 runs 15 residues. CDR3: CASSQGQGGLETQYF. The CDR3 DNA reads as TGTGCCAGCAGCCAGGGACAGGGGGGCCTTGAGACCCAGTACTTC.

This clone was counted a few times. V is TRBV7-2 and J is TRBJ1-5; D not resolved. The ends were cut back, 1 base at V and 1 base at J, with 14 bases in the middle. Germline V lookup: CDR1 SGHTA, CDR2 FQGNSA. CDR3 length: 17 amino acids. CDR3 sequence: CASSLVGVGASNQPQHF. CDR3 DNA sequence: TGTGCCAGCAGCTTAGTTGGGGTGGGAGCAAGCAATCAGCCCCAGCATTTT.

About this clone itself: This CDR3 is also generated by other DNA sequences in the sample. The chain combines TRBV2 with TRBJ2-1; D is perhaps TRBD2 (6 bases). The germline CDR1 and CDR2 sequences are SNHLY and FYNNEI. This CDR3 comprises 16 residues. Trimming pared 2 bases from V and 3 bases from J, leaving 14 bases between. As DNA, the CDR3 is TGTGCCAGCAGTGAACGGGTTGGGGGGAGCTACAATGAGCAGTTCTTC. Its translation is CASSERVGGSYNEQFF.

Concerning this clone itself: The sample has other DNA sequences that encode this CDR3 too. The rearrangement uses TRBV11-3 and TRBJ1-1; 7 positions agree with TRBD1. J gave up 2 bases and V 1 base, and 1 base lay outside the gene matches. The germline V gene has CDR1 SGHNT and CDR2 YENEEA. CDR3 length: 14 amino acids. The CDR3 sequence: CASSLGQGNTEAFF. CDR3 DNA: TGTGCCAGCAGCTTAGGACAGGGTAACACTGAAGCTTTCTTT.

Concerning this clone: This CDR3 is also generated by other DNA sequences in the sample. J is TRBJ1-2 and V is TRBV19; D remains ambiguous. CDR1 and CDR2 from the germline V gene are LNHDA and SQIVND (reference sequence). This CDR3 has 13 amino acids. Trimming left V 3 bases short and J 4 bases short, with 9 bases between. The CDR3 coding sequence is TGTGCCAGTAGTATTGACCGGGTCTATGGCTACACCTTC. Its protein product is CASSIDRVYGYTF.

The chain is built from TRBV5-1 and TRBJ1-2; D may be TRBD1 (6 bases). V gave up 5 bases and J gave up 7 bases, with 15 bases separating them. CDR3 length: 13 residues. Looked up from germline, CDR1 is SGHRS and CDR2 is YFSETQ. CDR3 sequence (DNA): TGCGCCAGCAGGTTCGGCAGGGGCAGTGGCTACACCTTC. This codes for CASRFGRGSGYTF.

This CDR3 is CASSYLVGQLNSPLHF. CDR3 nucleotide sequence: TGTGCCAGCAGTTACCTAGTCGGACAGCTTAATTCACCCCTCCACTTT. The J gene is TRBJ1-6, the V gene TRBV6-2 or TRBV6-3, with D perhaps TRBD1 (6 bases). This CDR3 region has 16 residues. V dropped 2 bases and J dropped 6 bases, with 14 bases sitting between them. Germline V gene data show CDR1 as MNHEY and CDR2 as SVGEGT.